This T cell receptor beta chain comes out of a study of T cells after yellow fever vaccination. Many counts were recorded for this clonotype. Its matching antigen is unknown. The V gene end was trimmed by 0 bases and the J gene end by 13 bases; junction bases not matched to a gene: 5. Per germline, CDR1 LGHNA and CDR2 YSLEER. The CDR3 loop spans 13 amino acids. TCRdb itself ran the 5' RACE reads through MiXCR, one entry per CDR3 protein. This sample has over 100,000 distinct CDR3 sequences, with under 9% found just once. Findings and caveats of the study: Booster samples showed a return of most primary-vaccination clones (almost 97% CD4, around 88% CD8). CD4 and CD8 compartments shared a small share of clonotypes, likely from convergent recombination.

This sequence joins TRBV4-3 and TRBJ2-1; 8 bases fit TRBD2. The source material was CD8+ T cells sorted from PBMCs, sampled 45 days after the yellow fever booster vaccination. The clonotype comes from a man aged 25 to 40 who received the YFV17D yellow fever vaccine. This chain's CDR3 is CASSQDGLAAQFF. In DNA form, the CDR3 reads TGCGCCAGCAGCCAAGATGGACTAGCTGCTCAGTTCTTC.